This T cell receptor beta chain was documented in a study of blood T cell repertoires in COVID-19. Study information: Sample material is recorded as cDNA or gDNA derived from T cells, B-cell-depleted T cells, or PBMCs.

Repertoires were generated with immunoSEQ multiplex PCR, while TCRdb's copy carries only in-frame clones and drops some. The data contain approximately 150,000 clones, 80% of them singletons. J lost 3 bases, V lost 2 bases, and 5 bases had no gene match. This CDR3 region has 16 residues. The germline CDR1 and CDR2 sequences are SGHAT and FQNNGV. This clonotype originated in a man aged 65 to 85 who had recovered from COVID-19. This sequence joins TRBV11-2 and TRBJ2-5; 11 bases agree with TRBD2. The sequencing sample was made of peripheral blood. CDR3 in amino acids: CASSLSQGLAEETQYF. Here the CDR3 DNA reads TGTGCCAGCAGCTTATCCCAGGGACTAGCGGAAGAGACCCAGTACTTC.